This T cell receptor (beta chain) derives from a study of T-cell reconstitution after alpha-beta-depleted transplantation in children. At least ten counts were recorded for this clonotype. Its antigen is unidentified. The CDR3 spans 14 residues. V lost 4 bases and J lost 8, with 18 bases in between. Germline V gene sequence: CDR1 SGDLS, CDR2 YYNGEE. Study findings and constraints: Several hundred expanded graft clones reportedly were the source of alpha-beta T cells about two months after transplant. Elevated TCRbeta diversity at day 60 was traced, in some patients, to surviving recipient T cells and thymic progenitors. It was newly produced T cells that mostly accounted for T-cell counts and diversity one year after transplant.

Construction of the TCRbeta library involved unique molecular identifiers. TCRdb re-called the PCR reads with MiXCR, one entry per CDR3 protein. The sample holds hundreds of thousands of distinct CDR3 sequences, about 9.5% seen once. This chain connects TRBV9 to TRBJ1-1; D uncertain. The clonotype comes from a boy in the first two years of life with acute myeloid leukemia, due to receive a stem cell transplant. The sequences come from PBMCs, collected before TCRalphabeta/CD19-depleted stem cell transplant. The chain's CDR3 is CASSPRIFLGEAFF. As DNA, the CDR3 is TGTGCCAGCAGCCCCCGGATCTTCTTAGGCGAAGCTTTCTTT.